What follows are 25 T cell receptor beta chains derived from one specimen sequenced in a study of blood T cell repertoires in COVID-19. The assay was immunoSEQ multiplex PCR, and TCRdb's table has in-frame clones only and misses some. The table lists around 280,000 clones, around nine tenths of them singletons, with roughly 6.2% in the top ten. The sequencing sample was made of PBMCs or T cells enriched from blood (not recorded which). These receptor sequences come from a woman in her 40s who had recovered from COVID-19.

The rearrangement links TRBV28 to TRBJ1-5; weak D call: TRBD1 (5 bases). The length of the CDR3 is 12 residues. The V end lost 5 bases, the J end lost 11 bases, and 13 bases lay between the germline ends. Germline values: CDR1 MDHEN, CDR2 SYDVKM. The CDR3 DNA follows: TGTGCCAGCAGTGCGGGACCCGTGGCCCAGCATTTT. Translation gives CASSAGPVAQHF.

The chain combines TRBV28 with TRBJ2-7; no firm D call. Germline CDR1 reads MDHEN; CDR2 reads SYDVKM. The CDR3 is made up of 11 amino acids. Trimming removed 3 bases from V and 4 bases from J, with 4 bases in between. The CDR3 DNA sequence: TGTGCCAGCAGTTTTAAATACGAGCAGTACTTC. It specifies CASSFKYEQYF.

V usage is TRBV7-2 and J usage is TRBJ2-3; D not resolved. Germline values: CDR1 SGHTA, CDR2 FQGNSA. The CDR3 extends over 15 amino acids. Trimming took off 3 bases at V and 0 bases at J, with 10 bases between the two ends. DNA of the CDR3: TGTGCCAGCAGCTTTGAAGCGACGAGCACAGATACGCAGTATTTT. It codes for CASSFEATSTDTQYF.

DNA for the CDR3: TGTGCCAGCAAAAGCGGGAGGGGGGAGCTGTTTTTT. It is translated as CASKSGRGELFF. The chain joins TRBV3-1 (or the pseudogene TRBV3-2) to TRBJ2-2; TRBD2 agrees at 9 bases. Germline trimming cut 7 bases from V and 8 bases from J; bases unmatched to any gene: 2. CDR1 is LGHDT, CDR2 YNNKEL, per germline (reference sequence). CDR3 length: 12 residues.

The chain combines TRBV7-2 with TRBJ2-7; 8 bases fit TRBD2. J gave up 7 bases and V 6 bases, and 11 bases lay outside the gene matches. Germline values: CDR1 SGHTA, CDR2 FQGNSA. This CDR3 is built from 14 residues. CDR3 sequence (DNA): TGTGCCAGCAGGACGGGTAGCGGGATAGGAGAGCAGTACTTC. Translation gives CASRTGSGIGEQYF.

This chain connects TRBV4-3 to TRBJ2-7; tentative D call: TRBD2 (5 bases). The germline gives CDR1 LGHNA, CDR2 YSLEER. V was shortened by 0 bases and J by 7 bases, with 16 bases between the two germline ends. The CDR3 is 15 residues long. CDR3 in DNA: TGCGCCAGCAGCCAAGAAGAGGGAGTCTTTGGGGAGCAGTACTTC. Translating gives CASSQEEGVFGEQYF.

The rearrangement joins TRBV7-2 to TRBJ2-2, with 7 bases fitting TRBD2. This CDR3 is 16 amino acids long. V was pared by 1 base and J by 1 base, with 3 bases of the junction left unmatched. The germline V gene encodes CDR1 SGHTA and CDR2 FQGNSA. CDR3 sequence: CASSLVGLVNTGELFF. DNA of the CDR3: TGTGCCAGCAGCTTAGTCGGACTAGTGAACACCGGGGAGCTGTTTTTT.

J is TRBJ1-6 and V is TRBV7-2, with D perhaps TRBD1 (5 bases). Germline V gene data show CDR1 as SGHTA and CDR2 as FQGNSA. Trimming took 7 bases from V and 9 from J, leaving 13 bases between them. This CDR3 region has 13 residues. DNA of the CDR3: TGTGCCAGCACCCTCGGGGGTAGTTCACCCCTCCACTTT. Its protein product is CASTLGGSSPLHF.

The V gene is TRBV7-2, the J gene TRBJ2-3, with 7 nucleotides matching TRBD2. The CDR3 consists of 15 residues. CDR1 and CDR2 (germline): SGHTA, FQGNSA. J gave up 4 bases and V 1 base, and 5 bases lay outside the gene matches. The chain's CDR3 is CASSLGGSLADTQYF. Here the CDR3 DNA reads TGTGCCAGCAGCTTAGGCGGGAGCCTGGCAGATACGCAGTATTTT.

The chain's CDR3 is CASSDRIQRGTPLHF. CDR3 DNA: TGTGCCAGCAGCGACAGAATTCAAAGGGGGACACCCCTCCACTTT. The chain is built from TRBV5-6 and TRBJ1-6, with D possibly matching TRBD1 (6 bases). The CDR3 consists of 15 residues. The germline V and J ends were trimmed by 4 bases and 11 bases, with 19 bases remaining between them. From germline, CDR1 is SGHDT and CDR2 YYEEEE.

The CDR3: CAWSEGVSYGYTF. DNA for the CDR3: TGTGCCTGGAGTGAGGGGGTTAGCTATGGCTACACCTTC. J is TRBJ1-2 and V is TRBV30; possibly TRBD1 for D (6 bases). The CDR3 contains 13 residues. V was shortened by 1 base and J by 4 bases, with 10 bases between the two germline ends. Per germline, CDR1 GTSNPN and CDR2 SVGIG (reference sequence).

The rearrangement uses TRBV5-1 and TRBJ2-5; 7 positions agree with TRBD1. The V and J ends lost 1 base and 1 base, in that order; junction bases with no gene match: 4. Germline assignment: CDR1 SGHRS and CDR2 YFSETQ. The CDR3 contains 15 residues. In nucleotides, the CDR3 is TGCGCCAGCAGCTTGTTAAGGGACAGCCAAGAGACCCAGTACTTC. Its protein is CASSLLRDSQETQYF.

The gene calls are TRBV19 and TRBJ2-5; 7 bases agree with TRBD2. V was pared by 6 bases and J by 1 base, with 2 bases of the junction left unmatched. The germline CDR1 and CDR2 sequences are LNHDA and SQIVND (reference sequence). The CDR3 runs 13 residues. The CDR3 loop is CASRGGVQETQYF. In DNA form, the CDR3 reads TGTGCCAGTAGGGGGGGGGTCCAAGAGACCCAGTACTTC. Drawing the rest from reference TRBV19 and TRBJ2-5, the complete variable domain is DGGITQSPKYLFRKEGQNVTLSCEQNLNHDAMYWYRQDPGQGLRLIYYSQIVNDFQKGDIAEGYSVSREKKESFPLTVTSAQKNPTAFYLCASRGGVQETQYFGPGTRLLVL.

This chain links TRBV28 with TRBJ2-7, with D possibly being TRBD1 (5 bases). Germline-derived CDR1 and CDR2 are MDHEN and SYDVKM. The CDR3 contains 15 residues. V was cut by 2 bases and J by 0 bases, with 11 bases left in between. CDR3 nucleotides: TGTGCCAGCAGTTTAGGGGCGCCAAGCTCCTACGAGCAGTACTTC. Protein product: CASSLGAPSSYEQYF.

The V gene is TRBV6-5, the J gene TRBJ2-7, with 7 bases matching TRBD2. With 10 bases clipped from V and 4 bases from J, the junction kept 4 bases outside the gene matches. Germline CDR1 reads MNHEY; CDR2 reads SVGAGI. The CDR3 contains 11 residues. The CDR3 region has the DNA TGTGCCACCTTGGGGGGGTACGAGCAGTACTTC. It is translated as CATLGGYEQYF.

The chain has TRBV4-1 and TRBJ1-2; the match to TRBD1 covers 8 bases. The V and J ends lost 1 base and 6 bases, in that order; junction bases with no gene match: 7. From germline, CDR1 is MGHRA and CDR2 YSYEKL. This CDR3 has 15 residues. The CDR3 nucleotides read TGCGCCAGCAGCCAAGCCAGGGGACAGGAGAATGGCTACACCTTC. Encoded protein: CASSQARGQENGYTF.

The chain links TRBV21-1 to TRBJ2-7; TRBD2 is the table's D call, not checked against the DNA. TRBV21-1 is a pseudogene. The CDR3 is 14 residues long. The CDR3, as DNA: TGTGCCAGCAGCATTACGGGGTGGACCTACGAGCAGTACTTC. Translating gives CASSITGWTYEQYF.

This clone came up a few times. CDR3 amino acids: CASSTMDRGNYYGYTF. CDR3 nucleotide sequence: TGTGCCAGCAGCACTATGGACAGGGGAAATTACTATGGCTACACCTTC. This rearrangement joins TRBV9 to TRBJ1-2, with 9 bases fitting TRBD1. In germline, CDR1 is SGDLS, CDR2 YYNGEE. This CDR3 has 16 residues. Trimming cost V 4 bases and J 3 bases; bases outside gene matches: 10.

The rearrangement joins TRBV7-2 to TRBJ1-2; a weak D match, TRBD1 (5 bases). This CDR3 contains 12 residues. The germline gives CDR1 SGHTA, CDR2 FQGNSA. The germline V and J ends were trimmed by 1 base and 8 bases, with 8 bases remaining between them. The CDR3 region is CASSLVNRGYTF. The CDR3 DNA reads TGTGCCAGCAGCTTAGTTAACAGGGGCTACACCTTC. The entire variable domain, with the rest obtained from reference TRBV7-2 and TRBJ1-2, is as follows: GAGVSQSPSNKVTEKGKDVELRCDPISGHTALYWYRQSLGQGLEFLIYFQGNSAPDKSGLPSDRFSAERTGGSVSTLTIQRTQQEDSAVYLCASSLVNRGYTFGSGTRLTVV.

The chain employs TRBV6-5 and TRBJ1-1; D possibly corresponds to TRBD1 (5 bases). Germline values: CDR1 MNHEY, CDR2 SVGAGI. The CDR3 totals 15 residues. V lost 6 bases to trimming and J lost 6 bases, with 20 bases between them. The DNA for the CDR3 is TGTGCCAGCAGACCCTCTTTCCCTATAGGGGCTGAAGCTTTCTTT. Amino acids: CASRPSFPIGAEAFF.

The rearrangement links TRBV4-1 to TRBJ2-7; D ambiguous. Between the trimmed V and J ends, which lost 0 bases and 7 bases, there was a span of 16 bases. CDR3 length: 15 residues. The V gene's germline CDR1 is MGHRA and CDR2 YSYEKL. The CDR3 sequence is CASSQEGGAHGEQYF. CDR3 bases: TGCGCCAGCAGCCAAGAAGGCGGCGCCCATGGGGAGCAGTACTTC.

This chain joins TRBV7-3 and TRBJ2-3; D possibly corresponds to TRBD1 (6 bases). CDR1 and CDR2 (germline): SGHTA, FQGTGA. V was trimmed by 0 bases and J by 4 bases, leaving 8 bases between them. The CDR3 consists of 14 residues. Here the CDR3 DNA reads TGTGCCAGCAGCTTAACGGGGGCTGCAGATACGCAGTATTTT. Protein product: CASSLTGAADTQYF.

V usage is TRBV7-2 and J usage is TRBJ2-7, with TRBD2 identical over 12 bases. The CDR3 sequence is 14 residues long. The V segment lost 6 bases and the J segment 5 bases; nucleotides outside the gene matches: 5. CDR1 is SGHTA, CDR2 FQGNSA, per germline. The CDR3 spells CASRRLAGEHEQYF. DNA of the CDR3: TGTGCCAGCAGGCGACTAGCGGGAGAACACGAGCAGTACTTC.

The J gene is TRBJ2-3, the V gene TRBV7-2; D is perhaps TRBD1 (5 bases). Germline-derived CDR1 and CDR2 are SGHTA and FQGNSA. Trimming removed 1 base from V and 5 bases from J, with 10 bases in between. The CDR3 is 14 residues long. The CDR3 sequence: CASSLGVGQDTQYF. The CDR3 nucleotides are TGTGCCAGCAGCTTAGGGGTGGGGCAAGATACGCAGTATTTT.

Here the CDR3 reads CASSLDQGGAFF. CDR3 nucleotides: TGCGCCAGCAGCTTGGATCAGGGCGGTGCTTTCTTT. The chain recombines TRBV5-1 with TRBJ1-1, with a tentative D call TRBD1 (5 bases). The CDR3 spans 12 residues. Trimming pared 0 bases from V and 11 bases from J, leaving 11 bases between. Germline values: CDR1 SGHRS, CDR2 YFSETQ.